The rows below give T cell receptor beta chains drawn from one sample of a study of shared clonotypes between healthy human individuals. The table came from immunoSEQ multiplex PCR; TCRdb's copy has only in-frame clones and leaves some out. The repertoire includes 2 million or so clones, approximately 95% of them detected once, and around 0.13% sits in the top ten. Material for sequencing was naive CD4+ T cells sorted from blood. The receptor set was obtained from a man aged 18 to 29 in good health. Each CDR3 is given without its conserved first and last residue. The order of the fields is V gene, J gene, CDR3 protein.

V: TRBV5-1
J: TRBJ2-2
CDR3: ASQEGSNTGELF

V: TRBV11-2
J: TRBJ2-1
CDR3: ASSGYEQF

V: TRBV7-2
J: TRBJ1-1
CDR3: ASSWGQGFTEAF

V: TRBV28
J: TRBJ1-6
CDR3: ASKVANSPLH

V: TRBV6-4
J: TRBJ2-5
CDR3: ASSTGTGVSETQY

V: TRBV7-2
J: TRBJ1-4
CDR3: ASSLERGHGEKLF

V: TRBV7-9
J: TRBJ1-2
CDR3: ASTPGRDRFWYGYT

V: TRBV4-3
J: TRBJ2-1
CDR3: ASSQEAPRTGNEQF

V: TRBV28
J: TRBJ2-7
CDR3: ASTQPTASEQY

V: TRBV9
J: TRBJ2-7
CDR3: ASSTSPGGAYEQY

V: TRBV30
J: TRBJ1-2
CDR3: AWGGLVDGYT

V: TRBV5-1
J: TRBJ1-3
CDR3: ASSSYYSGNTIY

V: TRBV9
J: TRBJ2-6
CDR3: ASNRPGTSGANVLT

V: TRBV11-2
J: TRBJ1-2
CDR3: ASSSRGRDYGYT

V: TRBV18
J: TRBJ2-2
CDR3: ASSPQSPGELF

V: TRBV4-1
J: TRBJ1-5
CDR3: ASSQDPTGRSNQPQH

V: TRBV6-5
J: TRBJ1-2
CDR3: ASSYSTGGHNT

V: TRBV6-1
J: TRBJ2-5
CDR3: ASSYGQGPQETQY

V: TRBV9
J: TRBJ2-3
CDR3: ASARGGKDTQY

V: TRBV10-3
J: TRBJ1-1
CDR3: AISDLTGGAEAF

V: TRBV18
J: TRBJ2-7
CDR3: ASSGTGIEQY

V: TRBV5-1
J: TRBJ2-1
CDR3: ASSAEQGGYEQF

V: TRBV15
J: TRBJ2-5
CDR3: ATSRPDPVSTQY

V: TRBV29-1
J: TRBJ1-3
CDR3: SVGGRPGNTIY

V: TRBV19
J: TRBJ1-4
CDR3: ASNPRRGVNEKLF

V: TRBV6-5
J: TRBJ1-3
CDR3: ASSSPTTDLGNTIY

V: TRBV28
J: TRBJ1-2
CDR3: ASRQGLSYT

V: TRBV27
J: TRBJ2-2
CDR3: ASSSSRFPGELF

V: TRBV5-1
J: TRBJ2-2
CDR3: ASSPGQSNTGELF

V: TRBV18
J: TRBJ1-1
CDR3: ASSPRGWTEAF

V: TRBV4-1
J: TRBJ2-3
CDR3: ASSQDNQREYTDTQY

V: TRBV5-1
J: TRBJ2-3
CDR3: ASSLVGGYTDTQY

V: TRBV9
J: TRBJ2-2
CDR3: ASSVVGLAGVENTGELF

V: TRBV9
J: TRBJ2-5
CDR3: ASSSTGTRKETQY

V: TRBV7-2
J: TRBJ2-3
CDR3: ASSSMTSGGTDTQY

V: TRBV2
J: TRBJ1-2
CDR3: ASIRGDRAYYGYT

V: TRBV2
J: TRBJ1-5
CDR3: ASTVTHSNQPQH

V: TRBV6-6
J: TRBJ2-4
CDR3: ASGVEGKAKNIQY

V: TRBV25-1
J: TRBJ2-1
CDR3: ASSRGYGEQF

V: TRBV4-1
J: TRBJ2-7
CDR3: ASRPSLTPAVYEQY

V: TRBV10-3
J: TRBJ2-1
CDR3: AISEVTSGSNEQF

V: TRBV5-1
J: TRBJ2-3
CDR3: ASSREPLSRGDTQY

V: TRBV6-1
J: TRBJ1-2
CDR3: AYQKRVNGYT

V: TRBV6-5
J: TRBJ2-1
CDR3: ASGREIYNEQF

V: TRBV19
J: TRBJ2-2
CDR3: ASGQGPGELF

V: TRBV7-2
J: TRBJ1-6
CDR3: ASSLGTVYNSPLH

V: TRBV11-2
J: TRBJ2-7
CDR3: ASSFLGRSY

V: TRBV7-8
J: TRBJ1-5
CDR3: ASSLGGRNDQPQH

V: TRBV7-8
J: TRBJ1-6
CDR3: ASSFSKSGSNSPLH

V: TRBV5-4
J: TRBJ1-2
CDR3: ASSQAGGANYGYT

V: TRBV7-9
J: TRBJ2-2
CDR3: ASSLLRGTGELF

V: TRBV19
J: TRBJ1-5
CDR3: ASSRMDRGSSNQPQH

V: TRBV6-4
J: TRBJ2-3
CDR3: ASDRKPKITDTQY

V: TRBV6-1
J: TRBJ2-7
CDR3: ASSESDRIYEQY

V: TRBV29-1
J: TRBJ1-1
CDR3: SVEGGPGTEAF

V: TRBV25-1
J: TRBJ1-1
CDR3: ASSVAPDTAEAF

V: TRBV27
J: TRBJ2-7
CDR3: ASSLGLLSSYEQY

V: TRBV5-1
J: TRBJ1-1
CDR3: ASSWSSGRDTEAF

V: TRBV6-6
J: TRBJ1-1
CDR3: ASNLAERTEAF

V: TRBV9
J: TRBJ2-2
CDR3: ASSVKYTGELF